Following are 10 T cell receptor beta chains from one sample sequenced in a study of radiotherapy plus CTLA-4 blockade in lung cancer. Generated by immunoSEQ multiplex PCR, the TCRdb table keeps only in-frame clones and is missing some. The repertoire consists of some 51,000 clones, with approximately 80% occurring once and the leading ten covering about 2.2%. The sample here was peripheral blood, taken from a patient treated with radiotherapy plus ipilimumab. Source of these receptors: a human donor with non-small cell lung cancer whose response to radiotherapy plus ipilimumab could not be evaluated.

The chain combines TRBV5-4 with TRBJ2-7, with D maybe TRBD2 (6 bases). Looked up from germline, CDR1 is SGHNT and CDR2 is YYREEE (reference sequence). This CDR3 is 14 amino acids long. V shed 0 bases and J shed 5 bases, with 12 bases lying between them. CDR3 protein: CASSLASPGDEQYF. Written as DNA, the CDR3 is TGTGCCAGCAGCTTGGCCAGTCCGGGAGACGAGCAGTACTTC.

This clone was seen a single time. V is TRBV4-3 and J is TRBJ2-1; TRBD2 matches 8 bases. The CDR3 extends over 16 amino acids. The ends lost 3 bases at V and 7 bases at J; junction bases unmatched: 11. The germline V gene has CDR1 LGHNA and CDR2 YSLEER. The CDR3 nucleotides read TGCGCCAGCAGCCACCCAACTAGCGGCAAAGGTAATGAGCAGTTCTTC. Translating gives CASSHPTSGKGNEQFF.

V usage is TRBV6-5 and J usage is TRBJ1-5, with TRBD1 matching over 10 bases. CDR3 length: 15 residues. J gave up 5 bases and V 7 bases, and 8 bases lay outside the gene matches. Germline CDR1 MNHEY, CDR2 SVGAGI. CDR3 amino acids: CASNPDRGRDQPQHF. The CDR3 coding sequence is TGTGCCAGCAACCCTGACAGGGGGCGCGATCAGCCCCAGCATTTT.

The chain recombines TRBV7-3 with TRBJ2-1; 9 bases are shared with TRBD2. Germline loops: CDR1 SGHTA, CDR2 FQGTGA. This CDR3 is 16 amino acids long. After removal of 6 bases from V and 3 bases from J, the junction contained 9 bases not matched to a gene. The CDR3 DNA reads as TGTGCCAGCAGGGACCACCGCGGGGGGGACTACAATGAGCAGTTCTTC. It is translated as CASRDHRGGDYNEQFF.

V gene TRBV28 combines with J gene TRBJ2-7; no clear D. The V gene's germline CDR1 is MDHEN and CDR2 SYDVKM. V was trimmed by 6 bases and J by 3 bases, leaving 6 bases between them. This CDR3 has 11 residues. In DNA form, the CDR3 reads TGTGCCAGCAGACTTAACTACGAGCAGTACTTC. Amino acid sequence: CASRLNYEQYF.

CDR3 bases: TGTGCCAGCAGCCAAGATTCCCCTTTTAGCGGTTTCTCCTACAATGAGCAGTTCTTC. It specifies CASSQDSPFSGFSYNEQFF. The chain has TRBV4-2 and TRBJ2-1, with D possibly matching TRBD2 (6 bases). V lost 0 bases and J 0 bases, leaving 18 bases between the germline ends. This CDR3 contains 19 residues. Per germline, CDR1 LGHNA and CDR2 YNFKEQ.

By share, this clone ranks as medium-sized. This sequence joins TRBV6-1 and TRBJ1-2; TRBD1 agrees at 11 bases. The CDR3 length is 18 residues. The V and J ends lost 1 base and 0 bases, in that order; junction bases with no gene match: 7. The germline V gene has CDR1 MNHNS and CDR2 SASEGT. The CDR3 DNA reads TGTGCCAGCAGTGAAGATGTGGGACAGGGGGGGTCTAACTATGGCTACACCTTC. This translates into CASSEDVGQGGSNYGYTF.

This clone has only a few counts. At one end the junction does not follow the germline gene, possibly because of a read error. The V and J genes are TRBV30 and TRBJ1-1; TRBD1 aligns across 7 bases. The CDR3 is made up of 15 amino acids. Germline V gene sequence: CDR1 GTSNPN, CDR2 SVGIG (reference sequence). The DNA for the CDR3 is TGTGCCTGGTCGCCTCGGGACAGTAAGAACCCTGAAGCTTTCTTT. Translating gives CAWSPRDSKNPEAFF.

DNA for the CDR3: TGTGCCAGTAGTATGGCCTACAGGACACCTAACTATGGCTACACCTTC. This translates into CASSMAYRTPNYGYTF. V usage is TRBV19 and J usage is TRBJ1-2, with D possibly matching TRBD1 (5 bases). V was shortened by 3 bases and J by 0 bases, with 14 bases between the two germline ends. CDR3 length equals 16 residues. Germline CDR1 is LNHDA and CDR2 is SQIVND (reference sequence).

Written as DNA, the CDR3 is TGTGCCAGCCGACAGGGGGCAAGATACGAGCAGTACTTC. Its translation is CASRQGARYEQYF. The chain carries TRBV2 and TRBJ2-7; 10 bases are a match to TRBD1. Germline assignment: CDR1 SNHLY and CDR2 FYNNEI. Germline trimming cut 8 bases from V and 4 bases from J; bases unmatched to any gene: 5. The CDR3 is made up of 13 amino acids.